This T cell receptor (beta chain) was observed in a study of metastatic and nonmetastatic thyroid tumors. About the study: For malignant and benign thyroid patients, tumor or nodule tissue and blood were the sources whose repertoires were compared.

J was trimmed by 2 bases and V by 5 bases; bases with no gene match: 6. The CDR3 consists of 14 residues. CDR1 is DFQATT and CDR2 is SNEGSKA in the germline V gene (reference sequence). This clone was counted at least ten times. Its antigen is undetermined. The same CDR3 also results from other DNA sequences found in this sample. Broader study findings: Across blood and tumor, TCR beta diversity in malignant thyroid tumors was reportedly significantly higher than in benign nodules.

Until they underwent thyroid surgery, no patient had received any treatment. Original processing notes: To classify distant metastasis in papillary thyroid cancer, a model was built from CDR3 differences across clinicopathological groups. MiXCR was used by TCRdb to re-call the PCR reads. V and J calls and clone size were set by TCRdb, not the authors. The sample has about 64,000 clones; 16% are singletons. This sequence originates from a male donor with papillary thyroid cancer or a benign thyroid nodule (not recorded which). Some clones in this sample may be carry-over from other donors' samples. The genes are TRBV20-1 and TRBJ2-7; 10 nucleotides align to TRBD1. The source material was blood. This chain's CDR3 is CSAVEGQGTYEQYV. The CDR3 nucleotides read TGCAGTGCTGTTGAGGGACAGGGGACCTACGAGCAGTACGTC.